Here is one T cell receptor beta chain with its context. These data come from a study of blood T cell repertoires in COVID-19. The CDR3 runs to 10 residues. Germline V gene sequence: CDR1 SGHAT, CDR2 FQNNGV. V lost 0 bases to trimming and J lost 8 bases, with 2 bases between them. Some clones are missing from TCRdb's copy, which holds only in-frame ones; the method was immunoSEQ multiplex PCR. The data show a few hundred thousand clones, roughly 91% seen once. The chain has TRBV11-2 and TRBJ2-7; D is uncertain. The sequence derives from a man aged 25 to 45 in a cohort exposed to, infected with or recovered from COVID-19 (not recorded which). Input material: PBMCs or T cells enriched from blood (not recorded which). CDR3 nucleotides: TGTGCCAGCAGCTTAGATAAGCAGTACTTC. Residues: CASSLDKQYF.